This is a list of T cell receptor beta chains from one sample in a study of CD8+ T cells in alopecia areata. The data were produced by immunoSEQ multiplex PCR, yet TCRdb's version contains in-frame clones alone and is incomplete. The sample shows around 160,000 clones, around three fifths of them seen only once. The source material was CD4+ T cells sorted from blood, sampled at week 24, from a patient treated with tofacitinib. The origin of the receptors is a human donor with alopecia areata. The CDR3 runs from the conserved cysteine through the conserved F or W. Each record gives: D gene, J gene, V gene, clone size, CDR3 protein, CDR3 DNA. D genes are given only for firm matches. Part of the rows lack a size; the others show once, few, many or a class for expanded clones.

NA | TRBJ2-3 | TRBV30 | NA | CAWSESSAGDTQYF | TGTGCCTGGAGTGAATCTTCGGCGGGTGATACGCAGTATTTT
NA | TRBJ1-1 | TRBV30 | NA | CAWKWAANTEAFF | TGTGCCTGGAAATGGGCAGCGAACACTGAAGCTTTCTTT
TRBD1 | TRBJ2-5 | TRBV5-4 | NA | CASSLAAQGETQYF | TGTGCCAGCAGCTTGGCCGCACAGGGGGAGACCCAGTACTTC
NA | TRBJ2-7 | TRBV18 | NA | CASSPSRDSYEQYF | TGTGCCAGCTCACCATCCAGGGATTCCTACGAGCAGTACTTC
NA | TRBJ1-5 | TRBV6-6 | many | CASSLRQNQPQHF | TGTGCCAGCAGTTTGAGACAGAATCAGCCCCAGCATTTT
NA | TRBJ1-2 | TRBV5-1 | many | CASSLAGDYGYTF | TGCGCCAGCAGCTTGGCAGGGGACTATGGCTACACCTTC
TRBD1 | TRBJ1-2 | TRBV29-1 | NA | CSVTQGQVTGYTF | TGCAGCGTGACACAAGGACAGGTCACAGGCTACACCTTC
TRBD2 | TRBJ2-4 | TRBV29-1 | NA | CSVEASGGNIQYF | TGCAGCGTTGAGGCTAGCGGGGGAAACATTCAGTACTTC
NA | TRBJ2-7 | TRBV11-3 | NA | CASSSSSGTYEQYF | TGTGCCAGCAGCTCCTCATCCGGGACCTACGAGCAGTACTTC
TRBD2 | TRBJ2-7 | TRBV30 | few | CAWKRAGPYEQYF | TGTGCCTGGAAGAGAGCGGGGCCCTACGAGCAGTACTTC
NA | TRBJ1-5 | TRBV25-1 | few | CASSAGGNQPQHF | TGTGCCAGCAGTGCAGGGGGCAATCAGCCCCAGCATTTT
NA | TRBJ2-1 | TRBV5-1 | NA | CASSLAILGNEQFF | TGCGCCAGCAGCCTAGCGATTTTGGGCAATGAGCAGTTCTTC
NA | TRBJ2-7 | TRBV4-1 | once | CASSQDYVLSYEQYF | TGCGCCAGCAGCCAAGATTATGTTTTATCCTACGAGCAGTACTTC
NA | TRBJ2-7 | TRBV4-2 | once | CASSQGGSSYEQYF | TGTGCCAGCAGCCAAGGAGGCAGCTCCTACGAGCAGTACTTC
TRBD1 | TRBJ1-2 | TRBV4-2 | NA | CASSQDLRGTGSGLNYGYTF | TGTGCCAGCAGCCAGGACCTGAGGGGGACAGGGTCTGGTTTGAACTATGGCTACACCTTC
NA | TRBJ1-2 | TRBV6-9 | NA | CASSWSAVNYGYTF | TGTGCCAGCAGTTGGTCGGCTGTCAACTATGGCTACACCTTC
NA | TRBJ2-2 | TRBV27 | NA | CASNHAYTGELFF | TGTGCCAGCAATCACGCCTACACCGGGGAGCTGTTTTTT
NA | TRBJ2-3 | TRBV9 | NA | CASSVAQRDTQYF | TGTGCCAGCAGCGTAGCCCAGCGAGATACGCAGTATTTT
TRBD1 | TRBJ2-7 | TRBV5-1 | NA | CATRQGATASYEQYF | TGCGCCACCCGACAGGGGGCCACCGCCTCCTACGAGCAGTACTTC
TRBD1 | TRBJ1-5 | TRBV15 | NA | CATSRGTGGTQPQHF | TGTGCCACCAGCAGGGGAACAGGGGGCACTCAGCCCCAGCATTTT
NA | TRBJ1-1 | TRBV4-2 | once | CASSQGRGNTEAFF | TGTGCCAGCAGCCAAGGGCGGGGGAACACTGAAGCTTTCTTT
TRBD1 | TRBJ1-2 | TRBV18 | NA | CASSPKRQGDGNNYGYTF | TGTGCCAGCTCACCGAAGAGACAGGGAGACGGGAATAACTATGGCTACACCTTC
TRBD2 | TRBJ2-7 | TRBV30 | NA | CAWHPISGGLTRQYF | TGTGCCTGGCACCCAATTAGCGGGGGCCTTACAAGGCAGTACTTC
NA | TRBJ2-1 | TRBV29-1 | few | CSVSGATNEQFF | TGCAGCGTGTCGGGAGCCACTAATGAGCAGTTCTTC
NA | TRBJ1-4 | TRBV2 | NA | CASNRDGALIEKLFF | TGTGCCAGCAACCGGGACGGAGCTTTGATAGAAAAACTGTTTTTT
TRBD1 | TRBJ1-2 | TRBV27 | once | CASSLRTGGYGYTF | TGTGCCAGCAGTCTAAGGACAGGGGGGTATGGCTACACCTTC
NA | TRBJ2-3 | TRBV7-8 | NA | CASSPPMTPPDTQYF | TGTGCCAGCAGCCCCCCCATGACCCCGCCAGATACGCAGTATTTT
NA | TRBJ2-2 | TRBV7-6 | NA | CASRTLANTGELFF | TGTGCCAGCAGGACACTAGCGAACACCGGGGAGCTGTTTTTT
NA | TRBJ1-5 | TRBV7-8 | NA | CASGSNQPQHF | TGTGCCAGCGGCTCTAATCAGCCCCAGCATTTT
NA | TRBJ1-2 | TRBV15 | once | CATSRDLAANYGYTF | TGTGCCACCAGCAGAGATCTCGCGGCAAACTATGGCTACACCTTC
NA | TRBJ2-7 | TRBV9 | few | CASSAHSGAVSYEQYF | TGTGCCAGCAGCGCTCACTCAGGGGCGGTATCCTACGAGCAGTACTTC